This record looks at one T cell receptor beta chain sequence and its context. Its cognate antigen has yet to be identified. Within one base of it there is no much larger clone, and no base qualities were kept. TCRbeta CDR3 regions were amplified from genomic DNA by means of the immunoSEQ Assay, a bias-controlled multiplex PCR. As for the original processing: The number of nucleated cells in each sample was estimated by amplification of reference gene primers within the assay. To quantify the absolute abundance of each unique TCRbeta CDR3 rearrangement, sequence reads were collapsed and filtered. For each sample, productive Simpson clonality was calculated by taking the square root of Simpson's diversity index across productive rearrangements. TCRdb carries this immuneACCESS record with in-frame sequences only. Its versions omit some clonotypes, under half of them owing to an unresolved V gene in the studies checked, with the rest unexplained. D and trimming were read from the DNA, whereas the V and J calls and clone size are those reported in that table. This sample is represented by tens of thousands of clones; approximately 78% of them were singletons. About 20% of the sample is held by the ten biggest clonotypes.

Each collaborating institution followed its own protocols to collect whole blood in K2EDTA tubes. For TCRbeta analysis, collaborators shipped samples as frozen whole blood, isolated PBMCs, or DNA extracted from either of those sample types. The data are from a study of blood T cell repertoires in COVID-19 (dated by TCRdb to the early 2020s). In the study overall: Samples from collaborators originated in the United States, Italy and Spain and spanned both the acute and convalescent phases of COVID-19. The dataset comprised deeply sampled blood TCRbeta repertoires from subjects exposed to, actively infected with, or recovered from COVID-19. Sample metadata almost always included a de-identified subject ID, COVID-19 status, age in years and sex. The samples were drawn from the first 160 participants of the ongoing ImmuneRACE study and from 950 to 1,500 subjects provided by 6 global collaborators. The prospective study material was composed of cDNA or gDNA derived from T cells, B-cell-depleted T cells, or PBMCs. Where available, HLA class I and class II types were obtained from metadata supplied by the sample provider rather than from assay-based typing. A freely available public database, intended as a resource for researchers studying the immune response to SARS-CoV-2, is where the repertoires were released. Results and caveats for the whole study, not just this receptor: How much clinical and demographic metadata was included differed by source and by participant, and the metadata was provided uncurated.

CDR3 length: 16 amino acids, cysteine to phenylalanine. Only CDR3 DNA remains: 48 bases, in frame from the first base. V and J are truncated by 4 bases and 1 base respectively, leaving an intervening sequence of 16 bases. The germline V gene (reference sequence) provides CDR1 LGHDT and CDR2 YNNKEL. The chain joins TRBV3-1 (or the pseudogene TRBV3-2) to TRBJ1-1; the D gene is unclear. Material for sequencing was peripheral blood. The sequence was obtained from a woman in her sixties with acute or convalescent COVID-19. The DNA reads TGTGCCAGCAGCCTCTCCGGTTCGGGGAGGAACACTGAAGCTTTCTTT. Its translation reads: CASSLSGSGRNTEAFF.